This T cell receptor beta chain came from a study of blood T cells in healthy people across ages. Study observations and caveats: Observed TCR beta diversity per million T cells went down as age went up. This fall followed a roughly linear course with age. Strong correlation linked observed beta diversity and percent naive T cells.

A sample-barcoded 5' primer and a J-beta primer mix were used in a second PCR of roughly 6 to 11 cycles. TCRdb passed the 5' RACE reads through MiXCR, listing each CDR3 protein once. The top ten clones hold more than 20% of a sample with around 1,800,000 distinct CDR3 sequences, roughly two fifths of them seen once. In its sample, this clonotype was seen many times. Its antigen is unidentified. Germline V gene lookup returns CDR1 SGHVS and CDR2 FQNEAQ. The CDR3 sequence is 16 residues long. Germline trimming cut 0 bases from V and 5 bases from J; bases unmatched to any gene: 4. The sequenced sample consisted of blood. The chain uses TRBV7-8 and TRBJ2-5; 12 bases line up with TRBD2. This receptor was taken from a human donor in good health. The CDR3 coding sequence is TGTGCCAGCAGCTTAGCTCCCGGGACTAGCGGGGAGACCCAGTACTTC. Encoded protein: CASSLAPGTSGETQYF.